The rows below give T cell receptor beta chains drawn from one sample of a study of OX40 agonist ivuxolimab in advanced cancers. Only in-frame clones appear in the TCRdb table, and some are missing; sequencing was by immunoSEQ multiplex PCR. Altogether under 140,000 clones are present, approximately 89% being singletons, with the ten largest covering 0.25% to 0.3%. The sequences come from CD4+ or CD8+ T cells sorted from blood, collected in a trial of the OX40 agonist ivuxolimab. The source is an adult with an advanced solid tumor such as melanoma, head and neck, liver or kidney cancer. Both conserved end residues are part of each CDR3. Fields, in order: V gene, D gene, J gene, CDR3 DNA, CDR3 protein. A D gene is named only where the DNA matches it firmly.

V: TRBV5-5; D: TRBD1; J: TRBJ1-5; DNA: TGTGCCAGCACCCAGGGGGCCATTGACAATCAGCCCCAGCATTTT; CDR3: CASTQGAIDNQPQHF
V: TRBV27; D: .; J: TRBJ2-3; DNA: TGTGCCAGCAGTACACCCACAGATACGCAGTATTTT; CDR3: CASSTPTDTQYF
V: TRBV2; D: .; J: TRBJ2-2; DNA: TGTGCCAGCCGAAAACAGGGTCTCAACACCGGGGAGCTGTTTTTT; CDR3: CASRKQGLNTGELFF
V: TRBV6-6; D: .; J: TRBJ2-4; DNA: TGTGCCAGCAGTACCCAGGGGAGGCTAGCCAAAAACATTCAGTACTTC; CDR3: CASSTQGRLAKNIQYF
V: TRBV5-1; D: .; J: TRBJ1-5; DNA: TGCGCCAGCAGCTTGGGCCCCAGAAATCAGCCCCAGCATTTT; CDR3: CASSLGPRNQPQHF
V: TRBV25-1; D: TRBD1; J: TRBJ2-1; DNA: TGTGCCAGCAGTGATGGACAGGGAGGCAATGAGCAGTTCTTC; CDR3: CASSDGQGGNEQFF
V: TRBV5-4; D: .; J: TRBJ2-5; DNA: TGTGCCAGCAGCAGACAGGTGGGGGAGACCCAGTACTTC; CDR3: CASSRQVGETQYF
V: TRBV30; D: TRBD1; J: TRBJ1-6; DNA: TGTGCCTTGGCACAGGGGCAGTATTCACCCCTCCACTTT; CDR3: CALAQGQYSPLHF
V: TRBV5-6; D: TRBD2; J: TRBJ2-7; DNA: TGTGCCAGCAGCACTAGCGTCACCTACGAGCAGTACTTC; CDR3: CASSTSVTYEQYF
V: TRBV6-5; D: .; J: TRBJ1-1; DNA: TGTGCCAGCAGTTACTCGATGTTGGGAAACACTGAAGCTTTCTTT; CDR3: CASSYSMLGNTEAFF
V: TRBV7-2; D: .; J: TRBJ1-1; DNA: TGTGCCAGCAGCTTAGAGGCCAGGTGGAACACTGAAGCTTTCTTT; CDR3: CASSLEARWNTEAFF
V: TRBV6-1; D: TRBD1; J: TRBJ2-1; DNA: TGTGCCAGCAGTAATACGGTCGACAGGGGTCGGTTCTTC; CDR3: CASSNTVDRGRFF